This T cell receptor beta chain was recorded in a study of shared clonotypes between healthy human individuals. Study results and limitations: Clonotypes that were shared across a handful of donors made up around 5% of naive CD4 clonotypes.

This CDR3 is 14 amino acids long. Germline values: CDR1 LNHDA, CDR2 SQIVND (reference sequence). V was pared by 6 bases and J by 0 bases, with 0 bases of the junction left unmatched. Naive CD4+ cells were CD45RA-selected; the remaining cells were memory. Sequenced by immunoSEQ multiplex PCR; TCRdb stores in-frame clones only, minus some. This table has about 680,000 clones, roughly 78% appearing once. Regarding this clone: Its antigen is unidentified. The sample carries other DNA sequences with the same CDR3.

This clonotype was sampled from a woman aged 25 to 39 in good health. The sequencing sample was made of memory CD4+ T cells sorted from blood. The subset: CD45RA-negative fraction. V gene TRBV19 combines with J gene TRBJ2-2, with 8 bases identical to TRBD2. CDR3 nucleotide sequence: TGTGCCAGTAGCGGGAGGGCGAACACCGGGGAGCTGTTTTTT. It codes for CASSGRANTGELFF. The full variable domain, with the rest looked up from reference TRBV19 and TRBJ2-2, is DGGITQSPKYLFRKEGQNVTLSCEQNLNHDAMYWYRQDPGQGLRLIYYSQIVNDFQKGDIAEGYSVSREKKESFPLTVTSAQKNPTAFYLCASSGRANTGELFFGEGSRLTVL.